A selection of T cell receptor beta chains follows, all from one sample in a study of blood T cell repertoires in COVID-19. The protocol was immunoSEQ multiplex PCR, while the TCRdb copy is restricted to in-frame clones and leaves out a portion. Among 150,000 or so clones listed, roughly four fifths were seen once. Material for sequencing was PBMCs or T cells enriched from blood (not recorded which). Receptors were obtained from a man in his forties or fifties who had recovered from COVID-19. Both conserved end residues are part of each CDR3. The order of the fields is J gene, clone size, V gene, D gene, CDR3 protein, CDR3 DNA. D genes are given only for firm matches. Some rows have no size entry. The others give once, few or many, or a class for an expanded clone.

>TRBJ2-3|-|TRBV4-1|-
CASSQGGGSSVTQYF
TGCGCCAGCAGCCAAGGAGGGGGTTCGTCAGTTACGCAGTATTTT
>TRBJ2-6|-|TRBV11-3|TRBD1
CASSLGQGASGANVLTF
TGTGCCAGCAGTCTTGGACAGGGGGCGAGTGGGGCCAACGTCCTGACTTTC
>TRBJ1-5|-|TRBV2|-
CASSEEGEQPQHF
TGTGCCAGCAGTGAGGAGGGCGAGCAGCCCCAGCATTTT
>TRBJ2-1|-|TRBV6-4|TRBD2
CASSYQRGPSAEQFF
TGTGCCAGCTCCTATCAGCGGGGGCCCTCGGCTGAGCAGTTCTTC
>TRBJ2-7|-|TRBV7-2|-
CASSWGSGSHYEQYF
TGTGCCAGCAGCTGGGGTTCAGGGTCCCACTACGAGCAGTACTTC
>TRBJ2-7|-|TRBV30|-
CAWSEGHISYEQYF
TGTGCCTGGAGTGAGGGACACATCTCCTACGAGCAGTACTTC
>TRBJ2-1|-|TRBV3-1/TRBV3-2|-
CASSQEYGYNEQFF
TGTGCCAGCAGCCAAGAGTACGGTTACAATGAGCAGTTCTTC
>TRBJ1-5|-|TRBV5-8|TRBD1
CASSWGQVRNQPQHF
TGTGCCAGCAGCTGGGGACAGGTCCGCAATCAGCCCCAGCATTTT
>TRBJ2-1|-|TRBV15|TRBD1
CATSSGTGKNEQFF
TGTGCCACCAGCAGCGGGACAGGGAAGAATGAGCAGTTCTTC
>TRBJ2-7|-|TRBV7-9|TRBD1
CASSLGQGVGYEQYF
TGTGCCAGCAGCTTAGGGCAGGGGGTTGGCTACGAGCAGTACTTC
>TRBJ2-1|-|TRBV28|TRBD2
CASGRGGPYNEQFF
TGTGCCAGCGGCCGGGGGGGTCCTTACAATGAGCAGTTCTTC
>TRBJ1-3|once|TRBV5-8|-
CASSLIFGTESSGNTIYF
TGTGCCAGCAGCTTGATTTTTGGGACTGAGAGCTCTGGAAACACCATATATTTT
>TRBJ1-1|few|TRBV5-1|-
CASSPLGDNTEAFF
TGCGCCAGCAGCCCCCTCGGGGATAACACTGAAGCTTTCTTT
>TRBJ1-2|once|TRBV6-6|TRBD1
CASSLRDRGPLGYGYTF
TGTGCCAGCAGTCTCCGGGACAGGGGACCCCTGGGCTATGGCTACACCTTC
>TRBJ1-5|-|TRBV10-2|-
CASMGNREPQPQHF
TGCGCCAGCATGGGGAACAGGGAACCCCAGCCCCAGCATTTT
>TRBJ2-3|-|TRBV5-4|TRBD1
CASSVGTAITDTQYF
TGTGCCAGCAGCGTCGGGACAGCAATTACAGATACGCAGTATTTT
>TRBJ2-1|-|TRBV24-1|TRBD2
CATSDLPTSGTRLWFF
TGTGCCACCAGTGATTTGCCGACTAGCGGGACCCGCTTATGGTTCTTC
>TRBJ1-4|-|TRBV28|TRBD1
CASSTGTGGEKLFF
TGTGCCAGCAGTACCGGGACAGGGGGTGAAAAACTGTTTTTT
>TRBJ1-1|-|TRBV7-8|-
CASSLANMNTEAFF
TGTGCCAGCAGCTTAGCCAACATGAACACTGAAGCTTTCTTT
>TRBJ2-3|-|TRBV5-1|-
CASSPNALDYTQYF
TGCGCCAGCAGCCCCAACGCCTTGGACTATACGCAGTATTTT
>TRBJ1-5|-|TRBV28|-
CASRGVGYQPQHF
TGTGCCAGCAGAGGAGTTGGTTATCAGCCCCAGCATTTT
>TRBJ2-7|-|TRBV12-2|-
CASPGLADPYEQYF
TGTGCAAGTCCTGGACTAGCGGACCCCTACGAGCAGTACTTC
>TRBJ2-1|-|TRBV24-1|-
CATSDLRSSYNEQFF
TGTGCCACCAGTGATCTCAGAAGCTCCTACAATGAGCAGTTCTTC
>TRBJ2-1|-|TRBV28|-
CASSATSFINNEQFF
TGTGCCAGCAGCGCTACTAGCTTCATCAACAATGAGCAGTTCTTC
>TRBJ2-1|-|TRBV11-2|-
CASSPGLRKQFF
TGTGCCAGCAGTCCAGGGCTCCGAAAGCAGTTCTTC
>TRBJ1-2|-|TRBV5-1|-
CASSGSGTNLYGYTF
TGCGCCAGCAGCGGATCCGGGACAAACCTTTATGGCTACACCTTC
>TRBJ2-6|-|TRBV7-9|TRBD1
CASSSPQGAGGANVLTF
TGTGCCAGCAGCTCCCCACAGGGGGCAGGGGGGGCCAACGTCCTGACTTTC
>TRBJ2-2|-|TRBV5-4|TRBD2
CASSLQAGGPGTGELFF
TGTGCCAGCAGCTTGCAAGCGGGGGGGCCAGGGACCGGGGAGCTGTTTTTT
>TRBJ2-1|few|TRBV23-1|TRBD1
CASSQSGTGGNEQFF
TGCGCCAGCAGTCAATCCGGGACAGGGGGCAATGAGCAGTTCTTC
>TRBJ1-3|-|TRBV4-1|TRBD1
CASSQAGQGGARSGNTIYF
TGCGCCAGCAGCCAAGCGGGACAGGGTGGGGCCCGCTCTGGAAACACCATATATTTT
>TRBJ1-2|-|TRBV4-2|TRBD1
CASSLTDREEGYTF
TGTGCCAGCAGCCTGACGGACAGGGAAGAGGGCTACACCTTC
>TRBJ2-1|-|TRBV4-2|TRBD2
CASRGASGAYNEQFF
TGTGCCAGCAGGGGAGCTAGCGGCGCGTACAATGAGCAGTTCTTC
>TRBJ2-2|-|TRBV3-1/TRBV3-2|TRBD2
CASSHLLAGYTGELFF
TGTGCCAGCAGCCATCTCCTAGCGGGATACACCGGGGAGCTGTTTTTT
>TRBJ2-7|-|TRBV7-9|TRBD1
CASRPTGGLLYEQYF
TGTGCCAGCAGGCCGACAGGGGGCTTGCTCTACGAGCAGTACTTC
>TRBJ1-2|-|TRBV28|TRBD1
CAIKRGTAVMGYTF
TGTGCCATTAAACGCGGGACAGCGGTCATGGGCTACACCTTC
>TRBJ2-7|-|TRBV28|TRBD2
CASRTLGGSYEQYF
TGTGCCAGCAGGACCCTCGGGGGGAGCTACGAGCAGTACTTC